In this sample, the clone carrying this T cell receptor beta chain turned up many times. The sample comes from a study of blood T cells in healthy people across ages. CDR3 length: 14 amino acids. Deletions cut 0 bases from V and 4 bases from J, with 9 bases between. The germline V gene has CDR1 MGHRA and CDR2 YSYEKL. Using a J-beta primer mix together with a sample-barcoded 5' primer, a second PCR was run for about 7 to 12 cycles. MiXCR, run by TCRdb on the 5' RACE reads, gives a single entry per CDR3 protein. The sample has more than 750,000 distinct CDR3 sequences, roughly 28% seen once. These data also formed part of another study, on T cells of mothers and their children. Turning to that study: Related mother-child pairs shared slightly more overlap than unrelated pairs, but the difference was non-significant.

The chain couples TRBV4-1 to TRBJ1-2; TRBD1 might be the D (5 bases). The source material was blood. The TCR sequence derives from a woman in her thirties or forties in good health. CDR3 region: CASSQDPGGYGYTF. CDR3 nucleotide sequence: TGCGCCAGCAGCCAAGATCCCGGGGGCTATGGCTACACCTTC.